This TCR beta chain was found in a study of identical twins. This clonotype was found many times. This CDR3 is built from 14 residues. V dropped 2 bases and J dropped 2; count of bases not matched to a gene: 2. Germline V gene sequence: CDR1 SGHDT, CDR2 YYEEEE. TCRdb analysed the 5' RACE reads with MiXCR anew, one entry per CDR3 protein. The sample lists over 500,000 distinct CDR3 sequences, roughly 21% occurring once. This sample was also put to use in a study of T cells expressing NK-cell markers.

The sequence was collected from a young woman in good health. Sequencing was done on a sample of CD4+ T cells sorted from blood. V is TRBV5-6 and J is TRBJ2-5; 8 bases agree with TRBD1. CDR3 residues: CASSFRQGQETQYF. The CDR3 region has the DNA TGTGCCAGCAGCTTTCGACAGGGGCAAGAGACCCAGTACTTC.